This TCR beta chain was obtained from a study of T cell changes during pregnancy in multiple sclerosis (dated by TCRdb to 2018 to 2020). For the wider study: Changes in the T cell repertoire over the course of pregnancy were examined in this study in women with multiple sclerosis.

The CDR3 numbers 15 residues from cysteine through phenylalanine. The entry retains the CDR3 DNA only, 45 bases that are in frame from base 1. Trimming at the junction amounts to 0 bases on V and 4 bases on J, and the germline ends lie 11 bases apart. The germline V gene yields SGDLS for CDR1 and YYNGEE for CDR2. Receptor amplification or capture employed the immunoSEQ multiplex PCR assay. As stored in TCRdb, this immuneACCESS dataset retains in-frame rearrangements with V and J assigned. A fraction of the clones does not appear; measured against another copy, unresolved V genes explain less than half of the discrepancy, and the remainder lacks a known reason. Counted in this sample were tens of thousands of clones; 90% of them appeared once. 4% to 6% of the sample lies in the top ten. Worth noting for this clone: Its antigen specificity is not known. The input lacks base qualities; no much larger clone sits a single base away.

The source was peripheral blood, collected in the second trimester of pregnancy. This sequence was found in a female donor in good health, enrolled as a control in a pregnancy study. In this chain, TRBV9 is recombined with TRBJ2-1; a tentative D match to TRBD2 spans 5 bases. The CDR3 region has the sequence CASSVGSGWYNEQFF. The sequenced DNA: TGTGCCAGCAGCGTAGGGAGCGGTTGGTACAATGAGCAGTTCTTC.